Given below is one TCR beta chain in context. Antigen: not known. A much larger clone differs from this one at a single base, so this may be a read error. A second PCR, run for about 7 to 11 cycles, used a sample-barcoded 5' primer plus a J-beta primer mix. TCRdb called the 5' RACE reads again in MiXCR, with one record for every CDR3 protein. The sample has 600,000 or so distinct CDR3 sequences; approximately 30% are singletons. These data come from a study of blood T cells in healthy people across ages. The donors, all healthy, were Caucasians living in Russia, aged about 6 to 90. The extraction recovered at least 6 micrograms of total RNA per sample. Germline V gene data show CDR1 as SGHRS and CDR2 as YFSETQ. V was clipped by 4 bases and J by 5 bases; unmatched bases: 13. This CDR3 is 16 amino acids long. Whole-study findings and limits: Per million T cells, the diversity of TCR beta decreased roughly linearly as age advanced. Changes in expanded clonotypes were possibly confounded, as the CMV status of donors was unknown.

The source is a woman aged 80 or over in good health. The sequenced sample consisted of blood. The chain carries TRBV5-1 and TRBJ1-2, with 8 nucleotides matching TRBD1. The DNA of the CDR3 is TGCGCCAGCAGCATGGAGGGGACAGGAGAGGAATATGGCTACACCTTC. This gives the protein CASSMEGTGEEYGYTF.